These 9 T cell receptor beta chains were all obtained from the same sample, sequenced in a study of beta chain features in type 1 diabetes. General observations from the study: When Type 1 diabetes patients were examined, their TCRB CDR3s proved moderately but significantly shorter in all four CD4+ subsets.

These TCRs are of unknown antigen specificity. Expressed TCRB transcripts were sequenced because the isolated RNA had all been reverse transcribed beforehand. The table came from immunoSEQ multiplex PCR; TCRdb's copy has only in-frame clones and leaves some out. The sample lists 53,000 or so clones; about 60% were seen once. Sequencing input: stem cell memory CD4+ T cells from blood. Every receptor here comes from a woman younger than 45 with type 1 diabetes.

This sequence joins TRBV14 and TRBJ1-6; 8 bases are shared with TRBD1. The J segment lost 5 bases and the V segment lost 4 bases, leaving 1 base of the junction unmatched. CDR3 length: 14 amino acids. From germline, CDR1 is SGHDN and CDR2 FVKESK. The CDR3, as DNA: TGTGCCAGCAGCCTGGGACAGGATAATTCACCCCTCCACTTT. Translating gives CASSLGQDNSPLHF.

The chain joins TRBV5-1 to TRBJ2-3, with a weak D call TRBD2 (5 bases). Per germline, CDR1 SGHRS and CDR2 YFSETQ. The V and J ends lost 0 bases and 3 bases respectively, with 8 bases between them. The CDR3 has 14 residues. CDR3 amino acids: CASSLELVTDTQYF. Here the CDR3 DNA reads TGCGCCAGCAGCTTGGAACTAGTGACAGATACGCAGTATTTT.

The genes are TRBV9 and TRBJ2-6, with 9 bases fitting TRBD1. The ends lost 4 bases at V and 1 base at J; junction bases unmatched: 12. CDR3 length: 19 amino acids. CDR1 is SGDLS and CDR2 is YYNGEE in the germline V gene. The CDR3 protein is CASSKPTGGVGSGANVLTF. As DNA, the CDR3 is TGTGCCAGCAGCAAACCGACAGGGGGAGTTGGTTCTGGGGCCAACGTCCTGACTTTC.

The CDR3 loop reads CASSLAASGGGYTF. The CDR3 bases are TGTGCCAGCAGCTTAGCGGCCAGCGGGGGTGGCTACACCTTC. The chain uses TRBV7-9 and TRBJ1-2; the D gene is possibly TRBD1 (5 bases). This CDR3 contains 14 residues. Germline V lookup: CDR1 SEHNR, CDR2 FQNEAQ (reference sequence). V dropped 0 bases and J dropped 7 bases, with 12 bases sitting between them.

This clone was seen ten or more times. The chain has TRBV23-1 and TRBJ2-1; D unresolved. TRBV23-1 qualifies as an ORF whose function is uncertain. The CDR3 is made up of 14 amino acids. V lost 4 bases and J lost 7, with 14 bases in between. The CDR3 protein is CASSPPTRRNEQFF. DNA of the CDR3: TGCGCCAGCAGTCCTCCGACCCGGCGGAATGAGCAGTTCTTC.

The rearrangement links TRBV5-1 to TRBJ2-7, with D possibly TRBD2 on 6 matching bases. Between the trimmed V and J ends, which lost 3 bases and 6 bases, there was a span of 13 bases. The germline V gene has CDR1 SGHRS and CDR2 YFSETQ. The CDR3 is 13 residues long. The CDR3 nucleotides read TGCGCCAGCAGCTACACTAGCCTCCGCGAGCAGTACTTC. Translation: CASSYTSLREQYF. Based on the CDR3 plus reference TRBV5-1 and TRBJ2-7, the full variable domain is KAGVTQTPRYLIKTRGQQVTLSCSPISGHRSVSWYQQTPGQGLQFLFEYFSETQRNKGNFPGRFSGRQFSNSRSEMNVSTLELGDSALYLCASSYTSLREQYFGPGTRLTVT.

In its sample, this clone was seen a few times. The rearrangement joins TRBV14 to TRBJ2-2; 13 nucleotides align to TRBD2. Germline CDR1 is SGHDN and CDR2 is FVKESK. This CDR3 region has 16 residues. After removal of 7 bases from V and 5 bases from J, the junction contained 7 bases not matched to a gene. CDR3 nucleotide sequence: TGTGCCAGCAACACACTAGCGGGAGGGCCTACCGGGGAGCTGTTTTTT. This encodes CASNTLAGGPTGELFF.

The chain carries TRBV30 and TRBJ2-2; 9 positions agree with TRBD1. Germline CDR1 is GTSNPN and CDR2 is SVGIG (reference sequence). J gave up 7 bases and V 3 bases, and 3 bases lay outside the gene matches. The CDR3 contains 13 residues. CDR3 nucleotides: TGTGCCTGGAGCGGGACAGGGCTCGGGGAGCTGTTTTTT. It is translated as CAWSGTGLGELFF.

This clone occurred once. The J gene is TRBJ2-3, the V gene TRBV7-3; the D gene is possibly TRBD2 (5 bases). Germline lookup yields CDR1 SGHTA and CDR2 FQGTGA. Deletions cut 2 bases from V and 1 base from J, with 10 bases between. The CDR3 is 15 residues long. The CDR3 nucleotides are TGTGCCAGCAGCTTACAAGCGGTGGGCACAGATACGCAGTATTTT. It translates to CASSLQAVGTDTQYF.